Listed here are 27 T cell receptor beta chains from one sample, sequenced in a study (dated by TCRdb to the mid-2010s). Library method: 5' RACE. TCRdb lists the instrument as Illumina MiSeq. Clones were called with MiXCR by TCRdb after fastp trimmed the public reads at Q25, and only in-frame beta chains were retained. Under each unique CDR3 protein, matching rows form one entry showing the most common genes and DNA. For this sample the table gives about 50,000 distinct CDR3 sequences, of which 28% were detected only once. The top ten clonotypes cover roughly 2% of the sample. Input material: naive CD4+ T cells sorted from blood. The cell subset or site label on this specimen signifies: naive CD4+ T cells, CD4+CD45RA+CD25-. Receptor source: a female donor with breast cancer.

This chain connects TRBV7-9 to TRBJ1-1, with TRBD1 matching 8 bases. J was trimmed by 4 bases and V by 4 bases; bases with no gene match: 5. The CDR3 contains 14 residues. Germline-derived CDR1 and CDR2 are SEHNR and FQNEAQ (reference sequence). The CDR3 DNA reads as TGTGCCAGCAGCTCCGACAGGGGATCCACTGAAGCTTTCTTT. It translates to CASSSDRGSTEAFF.

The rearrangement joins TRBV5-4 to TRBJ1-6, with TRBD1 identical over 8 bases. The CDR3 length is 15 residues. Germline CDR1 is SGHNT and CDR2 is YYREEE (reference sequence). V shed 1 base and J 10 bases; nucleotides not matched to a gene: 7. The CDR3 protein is CASSLTGGQESPLHF. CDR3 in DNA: TGTGCCAGCAGCTTGACAGGGGGACAGGAATCACCCCTCCACTTT. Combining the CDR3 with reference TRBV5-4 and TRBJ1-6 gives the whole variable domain ETGVTQSPTHLIKTRGQQVTLRCSSQSGHNTVSWYQQALGQGPQFIFQYYREEENGRGNFPPRFSGLQFPNYSSELNVNALELDDSALYLCASSLTGGQESPLHFGNGTRLTVT.

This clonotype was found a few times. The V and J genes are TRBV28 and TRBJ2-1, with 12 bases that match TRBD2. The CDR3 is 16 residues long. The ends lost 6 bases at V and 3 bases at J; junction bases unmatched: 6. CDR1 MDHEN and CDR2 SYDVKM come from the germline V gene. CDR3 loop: CASSRTSGGLYNEQFF. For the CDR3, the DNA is TGTGCCAGCAGCCGTACTAGCGGGGGGCTCTACAATGAGCAGTTCTTC.

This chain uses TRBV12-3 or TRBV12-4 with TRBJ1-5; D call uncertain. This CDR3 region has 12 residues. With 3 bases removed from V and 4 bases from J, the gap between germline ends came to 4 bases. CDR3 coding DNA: TGTGCCAGCAGTTTTCAGAATCAGCCCCAGCATTTT. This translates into CASSFQNQPQHF.

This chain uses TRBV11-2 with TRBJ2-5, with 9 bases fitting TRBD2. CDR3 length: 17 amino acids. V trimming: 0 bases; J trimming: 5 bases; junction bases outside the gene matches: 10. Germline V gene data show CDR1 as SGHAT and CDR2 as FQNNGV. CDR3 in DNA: TGTGCCAGCAGCTTAGATTCTCCAATAGCGGGGGACGAGACCCAGTACTTC. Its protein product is CASSLDSPIAGDETQYF.

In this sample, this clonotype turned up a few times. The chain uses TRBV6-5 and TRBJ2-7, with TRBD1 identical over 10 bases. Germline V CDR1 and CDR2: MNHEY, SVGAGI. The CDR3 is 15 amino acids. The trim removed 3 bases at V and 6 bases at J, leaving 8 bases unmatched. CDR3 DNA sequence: TGTGCCAGCAGTTATAAGCCGGGACAGGGGAGCGAGCAGTACTTC. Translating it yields CASSYKPGQGSEQYF.

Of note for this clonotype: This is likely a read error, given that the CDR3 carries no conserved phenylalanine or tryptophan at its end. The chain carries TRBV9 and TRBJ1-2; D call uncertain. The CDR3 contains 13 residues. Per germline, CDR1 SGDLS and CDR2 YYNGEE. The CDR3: CASGVAGSYGYTL. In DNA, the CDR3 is TGTGCCAGCGGCGTAGCGGGGTCCTATGGCTACACCCTC.

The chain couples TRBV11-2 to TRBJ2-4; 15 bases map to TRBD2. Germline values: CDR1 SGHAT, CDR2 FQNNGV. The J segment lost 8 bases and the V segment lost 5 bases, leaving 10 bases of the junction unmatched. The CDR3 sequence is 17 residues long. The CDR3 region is CASSPRTSGGAGDIQYF. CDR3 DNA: TGTGCCAGCAGCCCAAGGACTAGCGGGGGGGCCGGGGACATTCAGTACTTC.

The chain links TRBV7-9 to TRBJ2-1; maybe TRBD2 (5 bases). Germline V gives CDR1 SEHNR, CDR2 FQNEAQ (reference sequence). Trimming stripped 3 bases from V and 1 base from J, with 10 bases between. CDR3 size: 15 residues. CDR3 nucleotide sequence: TGTGCCAGCAGCTTCATCCGGGGTTCCTACAATGAGCAGTTCTTC. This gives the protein CASSFIRGSYNEQFF.

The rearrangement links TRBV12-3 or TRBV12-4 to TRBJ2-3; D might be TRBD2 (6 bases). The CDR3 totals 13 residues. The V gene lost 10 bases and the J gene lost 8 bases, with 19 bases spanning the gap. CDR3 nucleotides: TGTGCCACAGCTTTGGGGGGATCCGGTACGCAGTATTTT. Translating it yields CATALGGSGTQYF.

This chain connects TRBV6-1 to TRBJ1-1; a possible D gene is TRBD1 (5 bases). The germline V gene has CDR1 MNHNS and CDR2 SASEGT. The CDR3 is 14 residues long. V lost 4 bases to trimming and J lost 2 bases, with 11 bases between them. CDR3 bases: TGTGCCAGCAGTGTGACAGTGACAAACACTGAAGCTTTCTTT. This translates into CASSVTVTNTEAFF.

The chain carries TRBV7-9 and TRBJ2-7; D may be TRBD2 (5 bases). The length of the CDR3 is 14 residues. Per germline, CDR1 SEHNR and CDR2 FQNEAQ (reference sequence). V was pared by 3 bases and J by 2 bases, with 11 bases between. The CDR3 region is CASSFPGDPYEQYF. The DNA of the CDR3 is TGTGCCAGCAGCTTCCCCGGGGATCCCTACGAGCAGTACTTC.

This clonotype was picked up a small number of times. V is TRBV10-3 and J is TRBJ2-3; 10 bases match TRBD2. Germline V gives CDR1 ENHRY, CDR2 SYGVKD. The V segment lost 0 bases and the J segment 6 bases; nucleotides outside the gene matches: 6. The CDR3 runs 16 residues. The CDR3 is CAISESWTSGVDTQYF. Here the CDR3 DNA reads TGTGCCATCAGTGAGTCATGGACTAGCGGAGTGGATACGCAGTATTTT.

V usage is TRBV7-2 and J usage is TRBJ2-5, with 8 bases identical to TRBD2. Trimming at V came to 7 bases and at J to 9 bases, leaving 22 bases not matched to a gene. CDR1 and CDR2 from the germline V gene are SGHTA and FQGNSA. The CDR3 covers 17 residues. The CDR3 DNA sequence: TGTGCCAGCACCTCCCAGGGCGGGACTAGGTCCATTGGGGCCCAGTACTTC. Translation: CASTSQGGTRSIGAQYF.

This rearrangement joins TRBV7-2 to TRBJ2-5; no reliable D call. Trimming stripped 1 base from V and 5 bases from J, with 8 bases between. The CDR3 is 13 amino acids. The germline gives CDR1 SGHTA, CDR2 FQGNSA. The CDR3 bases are TGTGCCAGCAGCTTAGTCGGTGCGGAGACCCAGTACTTC. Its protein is CASSLVGAETQYF.

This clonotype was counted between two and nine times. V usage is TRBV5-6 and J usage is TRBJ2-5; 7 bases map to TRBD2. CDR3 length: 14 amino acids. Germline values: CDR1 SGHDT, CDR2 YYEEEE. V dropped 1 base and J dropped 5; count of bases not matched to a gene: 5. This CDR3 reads CASSLWTRWETQYF. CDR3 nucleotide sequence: TGTGCCAGCAGCTTGTGGACTAGATGGGAGACCCAGTACTTC.

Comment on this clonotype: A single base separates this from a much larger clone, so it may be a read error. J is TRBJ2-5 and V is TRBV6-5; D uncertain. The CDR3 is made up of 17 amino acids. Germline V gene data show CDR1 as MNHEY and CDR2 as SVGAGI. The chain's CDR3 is CASGYSASSGSQETQYF. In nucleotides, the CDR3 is TGTGCCAGCGGTTACTCGGCCTCCTCGGGTTCCCAAGAGACCCAGTACTTC.

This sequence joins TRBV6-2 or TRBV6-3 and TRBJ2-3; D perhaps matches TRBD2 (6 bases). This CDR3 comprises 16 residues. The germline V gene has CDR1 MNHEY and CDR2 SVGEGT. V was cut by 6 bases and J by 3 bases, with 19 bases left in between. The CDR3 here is CASSHQGGTMTDTQYF. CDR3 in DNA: TGTGCCAGCAGCCACCAGGGCGGGACGATGACAGATACGCAGTATTTT.

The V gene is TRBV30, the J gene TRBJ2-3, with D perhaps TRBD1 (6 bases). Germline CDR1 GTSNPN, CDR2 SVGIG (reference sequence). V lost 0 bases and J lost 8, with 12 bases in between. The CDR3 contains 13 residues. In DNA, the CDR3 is TGTGCCTGGAGTGTCAACAGGGAAGGTACGCAGTATTTT. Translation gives CAWSVNREGTQYF.

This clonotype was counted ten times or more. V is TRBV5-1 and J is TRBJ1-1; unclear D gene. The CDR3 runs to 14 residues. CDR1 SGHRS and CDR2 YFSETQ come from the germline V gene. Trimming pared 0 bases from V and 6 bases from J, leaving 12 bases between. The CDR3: CASSLALVRPEAFF. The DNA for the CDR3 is TGCGCCAGCAGCTTGGCCCTCGTTCGGCCTGAAGCTTTCTTT.

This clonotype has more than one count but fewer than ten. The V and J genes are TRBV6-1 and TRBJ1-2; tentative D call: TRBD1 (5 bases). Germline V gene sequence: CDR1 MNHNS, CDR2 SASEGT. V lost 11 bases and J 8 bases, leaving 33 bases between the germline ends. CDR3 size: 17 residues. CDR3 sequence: CAASGTATRDVLWGYTF. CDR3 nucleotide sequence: TGTGCCGCTTCCGGGACCGCAACAAGGGATGTACTATGGGGCTACACCTTC.

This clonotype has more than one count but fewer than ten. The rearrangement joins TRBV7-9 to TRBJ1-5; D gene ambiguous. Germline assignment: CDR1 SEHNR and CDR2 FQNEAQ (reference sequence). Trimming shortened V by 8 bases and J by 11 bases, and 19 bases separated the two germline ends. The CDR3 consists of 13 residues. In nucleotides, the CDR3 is TGTGCCAGCGACTCAGCGGTCAGTATGTCCCAGCATTTT. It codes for CASDSAVSMSQHF.

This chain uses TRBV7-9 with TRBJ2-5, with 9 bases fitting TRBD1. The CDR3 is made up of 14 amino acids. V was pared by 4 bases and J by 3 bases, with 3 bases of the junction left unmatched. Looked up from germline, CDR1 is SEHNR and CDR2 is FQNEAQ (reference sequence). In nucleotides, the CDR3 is TGTGCCAGCAGCTCATGGGACAGGGAAGAGACCCAGTACTTC. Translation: CASSSWDREETQYF.

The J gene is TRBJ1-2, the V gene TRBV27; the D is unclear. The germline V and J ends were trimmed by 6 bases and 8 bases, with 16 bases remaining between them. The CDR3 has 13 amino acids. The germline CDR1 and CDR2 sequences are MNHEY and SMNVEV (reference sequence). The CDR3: CASRRQQTRGYTF. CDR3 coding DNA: TGTGCCAGCAGAAGGCAACAGACTCGAGGCTACACCTTC.

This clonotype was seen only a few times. The CDR3 protein is CSASRAVIWGYNEQFF. CDR3 coding DNA: TGCAGTGCTAGTAGGGCTGTGATTTGGGGGTACAATGAGCAGTTCTTC. The genes are TRBV20-1 and TRBJ2-1, with D possibly called TRBD1 or TRBD2 (5 bases each). Germline assignment: CDR1 DFQATT and CDR2 SNEGSKA (reference sequence). This CDR3 has 16 amino acids. Between the trimmed V and J ends, which lost 3 bases and 4 bases, there was a span of 19 bases.

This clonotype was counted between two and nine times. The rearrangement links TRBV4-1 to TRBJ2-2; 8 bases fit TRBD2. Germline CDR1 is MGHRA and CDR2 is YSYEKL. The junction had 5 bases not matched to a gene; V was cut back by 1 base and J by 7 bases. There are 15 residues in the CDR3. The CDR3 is CASSQAGGRIGELFF. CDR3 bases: TGCGCCAGCAGCCAAGCGGGGGGGAGGATCGGGGAGCTGTTTTTT.

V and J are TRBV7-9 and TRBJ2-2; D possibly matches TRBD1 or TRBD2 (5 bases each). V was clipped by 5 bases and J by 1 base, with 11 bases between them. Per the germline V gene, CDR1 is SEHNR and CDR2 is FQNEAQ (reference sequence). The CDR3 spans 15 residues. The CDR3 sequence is CASSRWGLNTGELFF. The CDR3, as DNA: TGTGCCAGCAGCCGCTGGGGGTTGAACACCGGGGAGCTGTTTTTT.